A selection of T cell receptor beta chains follows, all from one sample in a study of spatial heterogeneity in lung cancer. TCRdb ran MiXCR on the 5' RACE reads and lists one entry per CDR3 protein. The table includes 4,000 to 4,500 distinct CDR3 sequences, under 7% detected once. Sequencing was performed on lung tumor tissue, taken at surgery. The receptors come from a male donor with early-stage non-small cell lung cancer. The CDR3 runs from the conserved cysteine through the conserved F or W. A D gene is named only where the DNA matches it firmly. Not every row has a clone size; where given, it reads once, few, many or a size class.

v_gene	j_gene	d_gene	abundance	CDR3aa	CDR3nt
TRBV30	TRBJ1-1	.	large	CAWSANVNTEAFF	TGTGCCTGGAGTGCAAATGTGAACACTGAAGCTTTCTTT
TRBV3-1	TRBJ1-1	.	.	CASSLSLDRQKAFF	TGTGCCAGCAGCCTAAGTCTGGATCGGCAAAAAGCTTTCTTT
TRBV5-5	TRBJ1-1	.	few	CASRIPGRTEAFF	TGTGCCAGCAGAATCCCAGGGAGAACTGAAGCTTTCTTT
TRBV12-3/TRBV12-4	TRBJ1-4	.	many	CASSPGSTEKLFF	TGTGCCAGCAGCCCCGGGTCTACTGAAAAACTGTTTTTT
TRBV10-3	TRBJ2-7	.	medium-sized	CAISRGGLASEQYF	TGTGCCATCAGCCGAGGGGGGCTAGCTAGCGAGCAGTACTTC
TRBV5-4	TRBJ1-2	.	many	CASSGSREGGYTF	TGTGCCAGCAGCGGCTCCAGGGAAGGGGGCTACACCTTC
TRBV7-9	TRBJ1-6	.	few	CASSLAGLDSPLHF	TGTGCCAGCAGCTTAGCAGGGTTGGATTCACCCCTCCACTTT
TRBV5-1	TRBJ2-7	TRBD1	few	CASSWGQTLSYEQYF	TGCGCCAGCAGCTGGGGACAGACTCTCTCCTACGAGCAGTACTTC
TRBV11-2	TRBJ2-1	.	large	CASSLNSGGDYEQFF	TGTGCCAGCAGCCTTAATTCGGGCGGGGACTATGAGCAGTTCTTC
TRBV5-1	TRBJ2-7	TRBD1	medium-sized	CASSSDRGDEQYF	TGCGCCAGCAGCTCCGACAGGGGAGACGAGCAGTACTTC
TRBV28	TRBJ1-4	.	many	CATLALAGEKLFF	TGTGCCACCTTAGCTCTGGCCGGTGAAAAACTGTTTTTT
TRBV11-1	TRBJ1-5	TRBD1	medium-sized	CASSRVSSTGRTNQPQHF	TGTGCCAGCAGCCGAGTTTCTTCGACAGGGAGGACGAATCAGCCCCAGCATTTT
TRBV11-2	TRBJ2-5	.	medium-sized	CASSLDLETQYF	TGTGCCAGCAGCTTAGATTTAGAGACCCAGTACTTC
TRBV5-1	TRBJ1-4	.	medium-sized	CASSLEGPNQKLFF	TGCGCCAGCAGCTTGGAGGGTCCTAATCAAAAACTGTTTTTT
TRBV5-1	TRBJ1-1	.	medium-sized	CASSLTGFTEAFF	TGCGCCAGCAGCTTGACAGGGTTCACTGAAGCTTTCTTT
TRBV29-1	TRBJ2-5	TRBD1	.	CSVESDRGRGETQYF	TGCAGCGTTGAAAGCGACAGGGGGCGCGGAGAGACCCAGTACTTC
TRBV28	TRBJ1-2	TRBD1	few	CASSLDRTGGRDGYTF	TGTGCCAGCAGTCTCGACCGGACAGGGGGACGTGATGGCTACACCTTC
TRBV29-1	TRBJ2-6	TRBD2	medium-sized	CSVDGGVGSGANVLTF	TGCAGCGTTGACGGGGGGGTGGGAAGCGGGGCCAACGTCCTGACTTTC
TRBV4-1	TRBJ2-6	.	.	CASSPLVVNSGANVLTF	TGCGCCAGCAGCCCCCTGGTGGTTAACTCTGGGGCCAACGTCCTGACTTTC
TRBV6-8	TRBJ2-3	TRBD1	.	CASSYSPGQGVRTDTQYF	TGTGCCAGCAGTTACTCTCCGGGACAGGGAGTAAGGACAGATACGCAGTATTTT
TRBV7-3	TRBJ2-3	.	medium-sized	CASSSQGGGTDTQYF	TGTGCCAGCAGCTCCCAGGGGGGGGGCACAGATACGCAGTATTTT
TRBV12-3/TRBV12-4	TRBJ1-4	.	medium-sized	CASSFSGEKLFF	TGTGCCAGCAGTTTCTCTGGGGAAAAACTGTTTTTT
TRBV4-3	TRBJ1-1	.	.	CASSQVRGSRFEAFF	TGCGCCAGCAGCCAAGTAAGGGGCAGCAGGTTTGAAGCTTTCTTT
TRBV5-4	TRBJ1-1	.	medium-sized	CASSLEGGTEAFF	TGTGCCAGCAGCTTGGAGGGAGGTACTGAAGCTTTCTTT
TRBV2	TRBJ2-1	TRBD1	once	CARDRDSSYNEQFF	TGTGCCAGAGACCGGGACAGCTCCTACAATGAGCAGTTCTTC
TRBV19	TRBJ2-1	.	many	CASSIATHGGNEQFF	TGTGCCAGTAGTATAGCTACCCATGGGGGCAATGAGCAGTTCTTC
TRBV12-3/TRBV12-4	TRBJ1-2	.	few	CASSLFGPRKVYGYTF	TGTGCCAGCAGTTTATTCGGCCCACGGAAGGTCTATGGCTACACCTTC
TRBV7-2	TRBJ2-2	.	few	CASHELTNTGELFF	TGTGCCAGTCACGAACTTACGAACACCGGGGAGCTGTTTTTT
TRBV20-1	TRBJ1-5	.	few	CSARDMQGHNQPQHF	TGCAGTGCTAGAGATATGCAGGGCCACAATCAGCCCCAGCATTTT
TRBV28	TRBJ2-7	.	few	CASSLWSTYEQYF	TGTGCCAGCAGTTTGTGGAGTACCTACGAGCAGTACTTC
TRBV29-1	TRBJ2-2	TRBD2	medium-sized	CSVPGLAGAVGELFF	TGCAGCGTCCCAGGACTAGCGGGGGCCGTCGGGGAGCTGTTTTTT
TRBV7-2	TRBJ1-1	.	medium-sized	CASSLVPPGSSGSEKGTFF	TGTGCCAGCAGCTTAGTTCCCCCGGGGTCATCGGGATCCGAAAAGGGAACTTTCTTT
TRBV14	TRBJ2-7	TRBD2	many	CASSFGLAGSYEQYF	TGTGCCAGCAGTTTCGGACTAGCGGGGTCCTACGAGCAGTACTTC
TRBV5-1	TRBJ2-2	.	medium-sized	CASSLDRPNTGELFF	TGCGCCAGCAGCTTGGACAGACCAAACACCGGGGAGCTGTTTTTT
TRBV7-2	TRBJ2-1	TRBD1	medium-sized	CASSLAGTGRYNEQFF	TGTGCCAGCAGCTTAGCCGGGACAGGGAGGTACAATGAGCAGTTCTTC
TRBV28	TRBJ1-3	TRBD1	medium-sized	CASLQGAGNTIYF	TGTGCCAGCCTACAGGGGGCTGGAAACACCATATATTTT
TRBV7-9	TRBJ1-1	.	medium-sized	CASSLAGHIGAFF	TGTGCCAGCAGCTTAGCCGGGCACATTGGGGCTTTCTTT
TRBV11-3	TRBJ2-7	.	medium-sized	CASSLTLSYEQYF	TGTGCCAGCAGCCTAACCCTCTCCTACGAGCAGTACTTC
TRBV20-1	TRBJ1-5	TRBD1	many	CSAHAGQVNQPRHF	TGCAGTGCCCATGCTGGACAGGTCAATCAGCCCCGGCATTTT
TRBV12-3/TRBV12-4	TRBJ2-2	.	medium-sized	CASSFRGTGELFF	TGTGCCAGCAGTTTCCGGGGAACCGGGGAGCTGTTTTTT
TRBV2	TRBJ1-5	.	large	CASSESQGLGPQHF	TGTGCCAGCAGTGAATCGCAGGGCCTAGGGCCCCAGCATTTT
TRBV5-1	TRBJ1-2	.	medium-sized	CASSGGQNYGYTF	TGCGCCAGCAGCGGGGGCCAGAACTATGGCTACACCTTC
TRBV12-3/TRBV12-4	TRBJ1-5	TRBD1	medium-sized	CASSVSGTGNQPQHF	TGTGCCAGCAGTGTCAGCGGGACAGGAAATCAGCCCCAGCATTTT
TRBV29-1	TRBJ2-2	.	medium-sized	CSVVKGNRAGELFF	TGCAGCGTTGTGAAAGGGAATCGCGCCGGGGAGCTGTTTTTT
TRBV4-2	TRBJ2-2	.	.	CASSQARTHTGELFF	TGTGCCAGCAGCCAAGCCCGTACCCACACCGGGGAGCTGTTTTTT
TRBV7-3	TRBJ1-1	.	medium-sized	CASSSQGPNTEAFF	TGTGCCAGCAGCTCACAGGGACCGAACACTGAAGCTTTCTTT
TRBV6-5	TRBJ2-2	TRBD2	many	CASRLGGSGGARTGELFF	TGTGCCAGCAGACTGGGGGGTAGCGGGGGGGCCCGCACCGGGGAGCTGTTTTTT
TRBV3-1	TRBJ2-7	TRBD1	.	CASSQGDRGYEQYF	TGTGCCAGCAGCCAAGGGGACAGGGGTTACGAGCAGTACTTC
TRBV28	TRBJ2-7	TRBD1	medium-sized	CASSPGGSYEQYF	TGTGCCAGCAGCCCAGGGGGTTCCTACGAGCAGTACTTC
TRBV5-1	TRBJ1-5	.	.	CASSLGQGGNQPQHF	TGCGCCAGCAGCTTGGGGCAGGGCGGGAATCAGCCCCAGCATTTT